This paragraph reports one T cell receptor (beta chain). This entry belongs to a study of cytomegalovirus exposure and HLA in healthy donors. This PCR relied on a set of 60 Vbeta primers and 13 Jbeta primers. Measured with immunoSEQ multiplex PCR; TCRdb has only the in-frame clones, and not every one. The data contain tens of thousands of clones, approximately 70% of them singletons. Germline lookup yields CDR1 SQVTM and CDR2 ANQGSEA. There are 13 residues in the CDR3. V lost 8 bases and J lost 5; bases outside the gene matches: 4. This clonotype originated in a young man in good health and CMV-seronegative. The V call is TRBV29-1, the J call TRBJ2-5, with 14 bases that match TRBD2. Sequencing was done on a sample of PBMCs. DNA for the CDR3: TGCAGCAGACTAGCGGGAGGGGGGGAGACCCAGTACTTC. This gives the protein CSRLAGGGETQYF.